This T cell receptor (beta chain) came from a study of regulatory T cells in long-lasting Graves disease. CDR3 regions were amplified by Arm-PCR using iRepertoire HTBI primers to build TCR beta libraries. TCRdb re-analysed the multiplex PCR reads in MiXCR, keeping a single row per CDR3 protein. Of about 240,000 distinct CDR3 sequences listed, 20% are singletons. Findings of the study overall: Tissue studied was limited to peripheral blood, excluding thyroid tissue. The study found TRBV28, TRBJ1-2 and TRBJ2-5 favored in persistent disease.

This clonotype was recorded many times. Its target is unknown. Time point in this sample: newly diagnosed GD, antithyroid drugs for less than 3 months. From RNA extracted from PBMCs, the TCR library was made. The authors diagnosed Graves' disease using American Thyroid Association guidelines. Peripheral blood, approximately 9 milliliters per patient, was collected in EDTA tubes. Germline V lookup: CDR1 SGHTA, CDR2 FQGNSA. The CDR3 is 11 amino acids. V was trimmed by 5 bases and J by 5 bases, leaving 7 bases between them. The V and J genes are TRBV7-2 and TRBJ2-7; D unresolved. This sequence was found in a female donor with Graves disease. The starting material was peripheral blood mononuclear cells (PBMCs), obtained at new diagnosis, from a patient treated with antithyroid drugs. CDR3 DNA: TGTGCCAGCAGCCTAACCAACGAGCAGTACTTC. Translating gives CASSLTNEQYF.